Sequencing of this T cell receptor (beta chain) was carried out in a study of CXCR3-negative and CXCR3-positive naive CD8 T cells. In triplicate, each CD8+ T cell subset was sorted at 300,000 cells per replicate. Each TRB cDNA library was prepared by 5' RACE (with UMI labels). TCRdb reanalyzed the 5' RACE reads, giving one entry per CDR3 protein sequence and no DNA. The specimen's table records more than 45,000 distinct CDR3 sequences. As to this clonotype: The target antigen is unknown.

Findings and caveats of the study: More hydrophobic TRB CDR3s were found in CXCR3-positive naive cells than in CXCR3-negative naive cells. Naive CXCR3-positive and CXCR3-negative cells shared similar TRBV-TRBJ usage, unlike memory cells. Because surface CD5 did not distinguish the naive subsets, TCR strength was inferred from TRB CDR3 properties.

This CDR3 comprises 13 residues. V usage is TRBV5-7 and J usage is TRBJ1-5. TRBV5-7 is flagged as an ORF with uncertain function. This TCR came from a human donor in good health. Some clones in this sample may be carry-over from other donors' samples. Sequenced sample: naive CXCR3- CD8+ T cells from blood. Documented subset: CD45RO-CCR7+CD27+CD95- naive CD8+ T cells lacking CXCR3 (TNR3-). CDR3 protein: CASSLNSNQPQHF.